The 14 T cell receptor beta chains in this list originate from one sample, sequenced in a study of T cell responses to AZD1222 COVID-19 vaccine. Method: immunoSEQ multiplex PCR; TCRdb's copy keeps in-frame clones and lacks some. The table lists 65,000 to 75,000 clones, 80% to 90% of them singletons, with 21% in the top ten. Sequences were derived from peripheral blood, sampled on day 0 of AZD1222 vaccination. The receptors stem from an adult in good health.

J is TRBJ1-5 and V is TRBV11-2, with TRBD1 matching 7 bases. Germline V gene data show CDR1 as SGHAT and CDR2 as FQNNGV. The CDR3 extends over 15 amino acids. The junction had 4 bases not matched to a gene; V was cut back by 0 bases and J by 5 bases. CDR3 DNA: TGTGCCAGCAGCTTAGATAGGACAGGTTATCAGCCCCAGCATTTT. It encodes CASSLDRTGYQPQHF.

The chain has TRBV7-2 and TRBJ1-6; 7 nucleotides match TRBD1. The CDR3 extends over 14 amino acids. Germline V gene lookup returns CDR1 SGHTA and CDR2 FQGNSA. Germline trimming cut 7 bases from V and 7 bases from J; bases unmatched to any gene: 7. In DNA, the CDR3 is TGTGCCAGCATCACCGGGACAGTCAATTCACCCCTCCACTTT. Protein sequence: CASITGTVNSPLHF. The complete variable domain, with remaining parts taken from reference TRBV7-2 and TRBJ1-6, reads GAGVSQSPSNKVTEKGKDVELRCDPISGHTALYWYRQSLGQGLEFLIYFQGNSAPDKSGLPSDRFSAERTGGSVSTLTIQRTQQEDSAVYLCASITGTVNSPLHFGNGTRLTVT.

The V and J genes are TRBV9 and TRBJ2-3, with 11 bases identical to TRBD2. Germline CDR1 and CDR2: SGDLS and YYNGEE. With 4 bases clipped from V and 3 bases from J, the junction kept 1 base outside the gene matches. The CDR3 contains 14 residues. This CDR3 is CASSLAGGTDTQYF. CDR3 DNA sequence: TGTGCCAGCAGCTTAGCGGGAGGGACAGATACGCAGTATTTT.

The chain recombines TRBV7-8 with TRBJ1-5; D remains unclear. CDR1 and CDR2 (germline): SGHVS, FQNEAQ. Between the trimmed V and J ends, which lost 0 bases and 3 bases, there was a span of 9 bases. The CDR3 is 15 amino acids. CDR3 protein: CASSLATASNQPQHF. DNA of the CDR3: TGTGCCAGCAGCTTAGCAACAGCCTCCAATCAGCCCCAGCATTTT.

This clone was counted once. This chain links TRBV4-1 with TRBJ1-2; D is uncertain. V gave up 1 base and J gave up 3 bases, with 12 bases separating them. CDR1 and CDR2 from the germline V gene are MGHRA and YSYEKL. There are 15 residues in the CDR3. The CDR3 DNA reads TGCGCCAGCAGCCAAGTTGAAGAAGCGGACTATGGCTACACCTTC. Amino acid sequence: CASSQVEEADYGYTF.

The CDR3 protein is CASSFGDRHYEQYF. The CDR3 DNA reads TGTGCCAGCAGTTTTGGAGACAGGCACTACGAGCAGTACTTC. The chain couples TRBV27 to TRBJ2-7, with a tentative D call TRBD1 (6 bases). Between the trimmed V and J ends, which lost 3 bases and 3 bases, there was a span of 12 bases. The CDR3 consists of 14 residues. Germline V gene sequence: CDR1 MNHEY, CDR2 SMNVEV (reference sequence).

The chain carries TRBV7-2 and TRBJ1-2, with 8 positions matching TRBD1. This CDR3 contains 14 residues. The germline V gene encodes CDR1 SGHTA and CDR2 FQGNSA. V was pared by 3 bases and J by 7 bases, with 7 bases of the junction left unmatched. CDR3 in amino acids: CASSLGRGRRGYTF. The CDR3 nucleotides are TGTGCCAGCAGCTTGGGCAGGGGGCGACGTGGCTACACCTTC.

The chain couples TRBV4-3 to TRBJ1-4; TRBD1 matches at 7 bases. The ends lost 3 bases at V and 8 bases at J; junction bases unmatched: 9. CDR1 is LGHNA and CDR2 is YSLEER in the germline V gene. The CDR3 loop spans 15 amino acids. In DNA form, the CDR3 reads TGCGCCAGCAGCCATACGACAGGGTTAGGAGAAAAACTGTTTTTT. Translation: CASSHTTGLGEKLFF.

The chain has TRBV4-3 and TRBJ1-2; TRBD1 matches 9 bases. The germline gives CDR1 LGHNA, CDR2 YSLEER. The CDR3 contains 15 residues. V lost 4 bases and J lost 4; bases outside the gene matches: 7. The CDR3 coding sequence is TGCGCCAGCAGCCTACGGACAGGGGACCTCTATGGCTACACCTTC. Translation: CASSLRTGDLYGYTF.

The genes are TRBV28 and TRBJ2-3; 9 positions match TRBD1. The junction had 10 bases not matched to a gene; V was cut back by 7 bases and J by 14 bases. The length of the CDR3 is 12 residues. In germline, CDR1 is MDHEN, CDR2 SYDVKM. CDR3 nucleotides: TGTGCCAGCATCCACCGGCGGGGACAGGGGTATTTT. The encoded protein is CASIHRRGQGYF.

The chain combines TRBV6-5 with TRBJ2-2; tentatively, D is TRBD1 (6 bases). V dropped 7 bases and J dropped 4 bases, with 13 bases sitting between them. CDR1 MNHEY and CDR2 SVGAGI come from the germline V gene. The CDR3 consists of 14 residues. The CDR3 sequence is CASTYRVVTGELFF. DNA of the CDR3: TGTGCCAGCACGTACAGGGTGGTCACCGGGGAGCTGTTTTTT.

To note about this clone: The junction does not match germline at one end; this may be a read error. J is TRBJ1-4 and V is TRBV7-3, with a possible D match to TRBD1 (5 bases). Per the germline V gene, CDR1 is SGHTA and CDR2 is FQGTGA. There are 15 residues in the CDR3. The CDR3 reads CASSLKTAENEKLFF. CDR3 bases: TGTGCCAGCAGTTTAAAGACAGCAGAGAATGAAAAACTGTTTTTT.

This clone was recorded only once. The V gene is TRBV7-2, the J gene TRBJ1-5, with 11 bases fitting TRBD1. CDR3 length: 15 amino acids. The V and J ends lost 5 bases and 7 bases, in that order; junction bases with no gene match: 7. CDR1 is SGHTA, CDR2 FQGNSA, per germline. The CDR3 region has the DNA TGTGCCAGCAGCCCCGGGGGGACAGGGGGGCAGCCCCAGCATTTT. It specifies CASSPGGTGGQPQHF.

The gene calls are TRBV20-1 and TRBJ2-1; unclear D gene. Germline V gene lookup returns CDR1 DFQATT and CDR2 SNEGSKA (reference sequence). The CDR3 is made up of 10 amino acids. V was cut by 4 bases and J by 15 bases, with 13 bases left in between. Written as DNA, the CDR3 is TGCAGTGCTACCGGGCCCCCTTCGTTCTTC. Amino acid sequence: CSATGPPSFF.